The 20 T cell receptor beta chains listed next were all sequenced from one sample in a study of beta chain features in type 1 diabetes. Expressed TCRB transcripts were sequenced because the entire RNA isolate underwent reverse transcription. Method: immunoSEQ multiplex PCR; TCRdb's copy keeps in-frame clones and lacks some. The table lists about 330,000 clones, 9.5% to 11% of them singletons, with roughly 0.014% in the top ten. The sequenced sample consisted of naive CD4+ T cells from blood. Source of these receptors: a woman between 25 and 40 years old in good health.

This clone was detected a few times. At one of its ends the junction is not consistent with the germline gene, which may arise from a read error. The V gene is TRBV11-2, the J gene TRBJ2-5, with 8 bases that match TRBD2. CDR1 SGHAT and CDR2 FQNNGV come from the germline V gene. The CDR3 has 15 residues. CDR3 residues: CASSHLAGIRESQYF. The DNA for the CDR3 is TGTGCCAGCAGCCATTTAGCGGGAATAAGAGAGTCCCAGTACTTC.

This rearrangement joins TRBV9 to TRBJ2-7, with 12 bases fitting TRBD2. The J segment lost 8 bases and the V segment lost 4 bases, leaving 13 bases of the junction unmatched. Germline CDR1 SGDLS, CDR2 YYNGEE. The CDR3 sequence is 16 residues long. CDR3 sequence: CASSSLAGGGSTKQYF. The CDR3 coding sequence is TGTGCCAGCAGCTCCCTAGCGGGAGGGGGCTCTACGAAGCAGTACTTC.

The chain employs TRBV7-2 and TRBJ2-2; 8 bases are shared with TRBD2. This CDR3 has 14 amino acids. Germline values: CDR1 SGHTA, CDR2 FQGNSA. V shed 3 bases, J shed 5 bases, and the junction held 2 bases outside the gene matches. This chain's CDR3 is CASSFSSGTGELFF. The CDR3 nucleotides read TGTGCCAGCAGCTTCTCTAGCGGGACCGGGGAGCTGTTTTTT.

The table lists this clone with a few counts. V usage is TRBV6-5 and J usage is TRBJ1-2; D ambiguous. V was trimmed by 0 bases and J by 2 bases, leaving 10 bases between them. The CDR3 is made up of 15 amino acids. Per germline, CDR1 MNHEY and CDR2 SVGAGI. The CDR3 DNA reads TGTGCCAGCAGTTACTCTCTCAGGATAAACTATGGCTACACCTTC. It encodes CASSYSLRINYGYTF.

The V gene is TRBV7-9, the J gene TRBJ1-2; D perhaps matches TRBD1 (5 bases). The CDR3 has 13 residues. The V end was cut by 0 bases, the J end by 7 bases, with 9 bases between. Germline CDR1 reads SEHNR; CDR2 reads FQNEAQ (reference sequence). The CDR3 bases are TGTGCCAGCAGCTTAGCGGGGGGAATTGGCTACACCTTC. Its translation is CASSLAGGIGYTF.

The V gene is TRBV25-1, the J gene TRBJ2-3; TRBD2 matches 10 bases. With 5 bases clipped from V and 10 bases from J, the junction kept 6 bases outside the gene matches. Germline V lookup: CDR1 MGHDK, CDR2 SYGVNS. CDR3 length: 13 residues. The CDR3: CASSLAGGESQYF. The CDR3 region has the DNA TGTGCCAGCAGTTTAGCGGGAGGAGAGTCGCAGTATTTT.

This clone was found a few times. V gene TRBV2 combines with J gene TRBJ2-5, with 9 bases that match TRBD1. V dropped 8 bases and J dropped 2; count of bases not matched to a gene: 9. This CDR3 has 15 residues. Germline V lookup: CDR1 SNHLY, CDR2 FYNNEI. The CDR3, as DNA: TGTGCCAGCCGAAGAGGGACAGGGACACAAGAGACCCAGTACTTC. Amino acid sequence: CASRRGTGTQETQYF.

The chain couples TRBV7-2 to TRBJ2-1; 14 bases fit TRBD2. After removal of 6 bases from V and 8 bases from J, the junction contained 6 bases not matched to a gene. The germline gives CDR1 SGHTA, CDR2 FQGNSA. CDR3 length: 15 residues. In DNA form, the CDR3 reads TGTGCCAGCAGGGCGGCGGGACTAGCGGGAGATGAGCAGTTCTTC. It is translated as CASRAAGLAGDEQFF.

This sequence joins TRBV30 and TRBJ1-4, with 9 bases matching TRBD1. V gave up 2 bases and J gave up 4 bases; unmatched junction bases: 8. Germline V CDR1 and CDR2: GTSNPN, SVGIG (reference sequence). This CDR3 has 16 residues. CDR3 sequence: CAWSPKSGQGNEKLFF. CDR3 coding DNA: TGTGCCTGGAGTCCCAAGTCGGGACAGGGTAATGAAAAACTGTTTTTT. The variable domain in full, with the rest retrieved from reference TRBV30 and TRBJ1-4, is SQTIHQWPATLVQPVGSPLSLECTVEGTSNPNLYWYRQAAGRGLQLLFYSVGIGQISSEVPQNLSASRPQDRQFILSSKKLLLSDSGFYLCAWSPKSGQGNEKLFFGSGTQLSVL.

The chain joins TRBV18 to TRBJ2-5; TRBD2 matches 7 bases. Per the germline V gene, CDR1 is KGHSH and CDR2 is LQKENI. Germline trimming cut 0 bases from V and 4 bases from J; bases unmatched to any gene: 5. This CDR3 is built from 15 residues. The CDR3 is CASSPPPGGIETQYF. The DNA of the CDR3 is TGTGCCAGCTCACCACCTCCGGGAGGTATAGAGACCCAGTACTTC.

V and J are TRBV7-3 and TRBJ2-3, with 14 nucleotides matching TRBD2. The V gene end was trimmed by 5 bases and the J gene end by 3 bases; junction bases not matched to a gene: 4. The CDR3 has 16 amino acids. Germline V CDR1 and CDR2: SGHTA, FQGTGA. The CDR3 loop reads CASSQGLAGATDTQYF. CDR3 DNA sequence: TGTGCCAGCAGCCAGGGACTAGCGGGAGCTACAGATACGCAGTATTTT.

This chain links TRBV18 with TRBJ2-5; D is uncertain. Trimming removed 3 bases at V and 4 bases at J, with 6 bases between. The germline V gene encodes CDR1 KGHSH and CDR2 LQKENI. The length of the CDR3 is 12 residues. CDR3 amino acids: CASSPRPETQYF. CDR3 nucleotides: TGTGCCAGCTCACCGAGGCCAGAGACCCAGTACTTC.

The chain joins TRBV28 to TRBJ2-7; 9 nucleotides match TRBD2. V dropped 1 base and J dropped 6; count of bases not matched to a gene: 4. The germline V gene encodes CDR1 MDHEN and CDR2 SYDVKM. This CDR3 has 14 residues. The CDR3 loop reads CASSLSAGGSEQYF. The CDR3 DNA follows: TGTGCCAGCAGTTTATCAGCGGGAGGATCCGAGCAGTACTTC.

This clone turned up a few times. In nucleotides, the CDR3 is TGTGCCTGGTCCCGACTAGCGGGAGTGGGTGAGCAGTTCTTC. Its protein product is CAWSRLAGVGEQFF. V and J are TRBV30 and TRBJ2-1; 12 bases line up with TRBD2. The CDR3 runs to 14 residues. The trim removed 5 bases at V and 9 bases at J, leaving 8 bases unmatched. Germline-derived CDR1 and CDR2 are GTSNPN and SVGIG (reference sequence).

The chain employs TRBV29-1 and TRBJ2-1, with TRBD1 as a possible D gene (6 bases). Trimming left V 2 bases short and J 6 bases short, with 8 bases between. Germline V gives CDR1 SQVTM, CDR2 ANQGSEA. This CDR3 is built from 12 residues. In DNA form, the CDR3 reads TGCAGCGTTGAAACAGGGCCCAATGAGCAGTTCTTC. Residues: CSVETGPNEQFF.

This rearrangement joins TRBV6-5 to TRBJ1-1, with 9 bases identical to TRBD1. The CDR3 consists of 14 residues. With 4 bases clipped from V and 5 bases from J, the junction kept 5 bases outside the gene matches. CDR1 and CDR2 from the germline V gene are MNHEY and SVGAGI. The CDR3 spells CASSSGTGRTEAFF. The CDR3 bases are TGTGCCAGCAGTTCCGGGACAGGGAGAACTGAAGCTTTCTTT.

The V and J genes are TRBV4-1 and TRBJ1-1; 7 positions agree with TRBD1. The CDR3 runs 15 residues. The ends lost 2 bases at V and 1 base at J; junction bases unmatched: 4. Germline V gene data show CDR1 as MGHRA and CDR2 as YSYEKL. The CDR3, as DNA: TGCGCCAGCAGCCAACCACAGGGGAAGAACACTGAAGCTTTCTTT. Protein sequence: CASSQPQGKNTEAFF.

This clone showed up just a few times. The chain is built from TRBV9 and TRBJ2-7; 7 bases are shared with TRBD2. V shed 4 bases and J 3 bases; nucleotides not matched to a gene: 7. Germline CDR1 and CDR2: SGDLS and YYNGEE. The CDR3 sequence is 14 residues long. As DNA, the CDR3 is TGTGCCAGCAGCCACCGGGCTAGCGGCTACGAGCAGTACTTC. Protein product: CASSHRASGYEQYF.

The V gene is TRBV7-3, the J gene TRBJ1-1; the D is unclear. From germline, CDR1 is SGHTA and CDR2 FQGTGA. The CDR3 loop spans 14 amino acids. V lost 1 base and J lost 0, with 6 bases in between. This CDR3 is CASSLSNMNTEAFF. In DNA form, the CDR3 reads TGTGCCAGCAGCTTAAGCAACATGAACACTGAAGCTTTCTTT.

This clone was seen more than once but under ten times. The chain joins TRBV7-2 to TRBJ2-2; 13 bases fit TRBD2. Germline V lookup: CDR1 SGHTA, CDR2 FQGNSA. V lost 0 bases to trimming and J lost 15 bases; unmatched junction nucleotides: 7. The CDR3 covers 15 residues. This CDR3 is CASSLAIAGTSGMFF. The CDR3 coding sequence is TGTGCCAGCAGCTTAGCGATCGCCGGGACTAGCGGGATGTTTTTT.